Listed below are T cell receptor beta chains from one sample, sequenced in a study of beta chain features in type 1 diabetes. TCRdb's copy holds only in-frame clones and misses some; the assay was immunoSEQ multiplex PCR. The sample holds 140,000 to 150,000 clones, approximately 13% seen once. The sequencing input was central memory CD4+ T cells from blood. The receptors stem from a man aged 18 to 29 with type 1 diabetes. The CDR3 runs from the conserved cysteine through the conserved F or W. A D gene is named only where the DNA matches it firmly. Rows may omit the clone size; those that give it use once, few, many or a size class.

clone size,CDR3 length,D gene,V gene,J gene,CDR3 DNA,CDR3 protein
-,16,-,TRBV5-4,TRBJ2-1,TGTGCCAGCAGCCCGATTGACTCCCGCTCCTACAATGAGCAGTTCTTC,CASSPIDSRSYNEQFF
few,11,-,TRBV20-1,TRBJ2-1,TGCAGTGCTAGTGACTGGCGAGAGCAGTTCTTC,CSASDWREQFF
few,14,TRBD1,TRBV29-1,TRBJ2-3,TGCAGCGTTGATGGGACAGGGGGCATTAATACGCAGTATTTT,CSVDGTGGINTQYF
many,15,TRBD2,TRBV30,TRBJ2-2,TGTGCCTGGAGTAGGCTGGGACTAGCGACCGGGGAGCTGTTTTTT,CAWSRLGLATGELFF
few,15,-,TRBV7-2,TRBJ1-5,TGTGCCAGCAGCTTAGTGGCGGGGGCAAATCAGCCCCAGCATTTT,CASSLVAGANQPQHF
few,15,TRBD2,TRBV5-1,TRBJ2-7,TGCGCCAGCAGCCGGACTAGCGGGGTCTCCTACGAGCAGTACTTC,CASSRTSGVSYEQYF
few,15,TRBD2,TRBV6-1,TRBJ2-3,TGTGCCAGCACCCCTGCGGGGGGCGACACAGATACGCAGTATTTT,CASTPAGGDTDTQYF
few,15,-,TRBV18,TRBJ1-1,TGTGCCAGCTCATCGTTGATCCGGGAGAATGGTGAAGCTTTCTTT,CASSSLIRENGEAFF
few,13,-,TRBV9,TRBJ2-1,TGTGCCAGCAGCGAAAGTCTAGCCGGGGAGCAGTTCTTC,CASSESLAGEQFF
few,14,-,TRBV27,TRBJ1-1,TGTGCCAGCAGTATGAATTTACTGAACACTGAAGCTTTCTTT,CASSMNLLNTEAFF